These T cell receptor beta chains were read from a single sample in a study of memory CD4+ T cells and cytomegalovirus serostatus. The data were produced by immunoSEQ multiplex PCR, yet TCRdb's version contains in-frame clones alone and is incomplete. The sample shows tens of thousands of clones, 83% of them seen only once. Sequenced: memory CD4+ T cells from blood. The receptors originated from an adult in good health and CMV-seropositive. CDR3s leave out the opening cysteine and the closing phenylalanine or tryptophan. Only part of the rows carry a size: once, few, many, or a class if the clone is expanded.

v_gene	abundance	j_gene	CDR3aa
TRBV21-1	few	TRBJ1-3	ASSKEASGESGNTIY
TRBV20-1	-	TRBJ1-1	SATAEEAF
TRBV6-1	-	TRBJ1-1	ASSKGQWNTEAF
TRBV4-2	-	TRBJ2-3	ASSQFGGQTSTDTQY
TRBV7-2	-	TRBJ1-3	ASSFYSSSGNTIY
TRBV19	few	TRBJ1-2	ASSQTGGSYGYT
TRBV2	-	TRBJ2-7	ASRKPGGGLYEQY
TRBV18	-	TRBJ1-4	ASSPYSTGGEEKLF
TRBV7-2	-	TRBJ2-2	ASSWDSTIWDTGELF
TRBV5-1	-	TRBJ1-3	ASSYDSFSGNTIY
TRBV2	-	TRBJ1-5	ASSFPQGGVQPQH
TRBV7-2	-	TRBJ1-5	ASAGYGQPQH
TRBV7-2	-	TRBJ2-7	ASTPTEARAAYEQY
TRBV5-3	-	TRBJ2-3	ARSLARTSGGDTQY
TRBV25-1	-	TRBJ2-7	ASSPAGREYEQY
TRBV14	-	TRBJ2-7	ASSKGPGLAYEQY
TRBV29-1	once	TRBJ1-2	SVEAQTGLVGYGYT
TRBV6-1	few	TRBJ2-1	ASSESGAPYNEQF
TRBV27	-	TRBJ2-7	ASRTSGRYEQY
TRBV7-2	-	TRBJ2-1	ASSGLLGQPILNEQF
TRBV7-9	-	TRBJ2-1	ASSHGTSGRREQF